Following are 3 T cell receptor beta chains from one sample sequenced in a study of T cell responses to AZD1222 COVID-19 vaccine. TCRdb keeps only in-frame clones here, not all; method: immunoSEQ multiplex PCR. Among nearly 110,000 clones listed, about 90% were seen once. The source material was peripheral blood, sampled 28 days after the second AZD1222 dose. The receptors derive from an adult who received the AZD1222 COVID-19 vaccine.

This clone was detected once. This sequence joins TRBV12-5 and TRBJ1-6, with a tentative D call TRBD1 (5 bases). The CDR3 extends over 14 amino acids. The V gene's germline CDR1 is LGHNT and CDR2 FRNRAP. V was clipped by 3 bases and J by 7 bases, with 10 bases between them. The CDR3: CASGFGGGNSPLHF. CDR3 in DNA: TGTGCTAGTGGTTTTGGGGGGGGAAATTCACCCCTCCACTTT.

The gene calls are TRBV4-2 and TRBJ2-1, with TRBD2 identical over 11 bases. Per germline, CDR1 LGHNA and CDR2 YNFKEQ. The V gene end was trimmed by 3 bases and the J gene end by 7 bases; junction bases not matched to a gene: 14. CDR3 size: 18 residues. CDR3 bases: TGTGCCAGCAGCCAGGGACTAGCGGCCTTAGACAGAGTAAATGAGCAGTTCTTC. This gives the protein CASSQGLAALDRVNEQFF.

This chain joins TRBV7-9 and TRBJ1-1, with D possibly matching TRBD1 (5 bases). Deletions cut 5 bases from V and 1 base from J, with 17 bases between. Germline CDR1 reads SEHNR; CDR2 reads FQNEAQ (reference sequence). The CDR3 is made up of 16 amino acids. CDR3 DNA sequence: TGTGCCAGCAGCCCCGGGGACTTCCTGAGGAACACTGAAGCTTTCTTT. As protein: CASSPGDFLRNTEAFF.